Each of the 25 T cell receptor beta chains below was sequenced from the same sample in a study of T cell responses to AZD1222 COVID-19 vaccine. The table came from immunoSEQ multiplex PCR; TCRdb's copy has only in-frame clones and leaves some out. Of over 110,000 clones listed, around 90% are singletons. This specimen was peripheral blood, taken 28 days after the second AZD1222 dose. The source of these receptors is an adult who received the AZD1222 COVID-19 vaccine.

The chain has TRBV7-2 and TRBJ2-1; 12 positions agree with TRBD2. The CDR3 is made up of 16 amino acids. Losses at the gene ends were 0 bases for V and 5 bases for J; bases not matched to a gene: 2. The germline V gene encodes CDR1 SGHTA and CDR2 FQGNSA. The CDR3 sequence is CASSLAASGRDNEQFF. In nucleotides, the CDR3 is TGTGCCAGCAGCTTAGCGGCTAGCGGGAGGGACAATGAGCAGTTCTTC.

The V gene is TRBV3-1 (or the pseudogene TRBV3-2), the J gene TRBJ2-1; perhaps D is TRBD1 or TRBD2 (5 bases each). There are 12 residues in the CDR3. V shed 3 bases and J shed 6 bases, with 6 bases lying between them. Germline CDR1 is LGHDT and CDR2 is YNNKEL (reference sequence). The CDR3 bases are TGTGCCAGCAGCCACGGGACCAATGAGCAGTTCTTC. Translating it yields CASSHGTNEQFF.

This chain uses TRBV6-5 with TRBJ1-1; possible D gene TRBD1, 5 bases. CDR1 and CDR2 (germline): MNHEY, SVGAGI. The V gene lost 2 bases and the J gene lost 10 bases, with 20 bases spanning the gap. The CDR3 loop spans 15 amino acids. The CDR3 DNA is TGTGCCAGCAGTTACGGGGGGAAGACGGCAGTCGGAGCTTTCTTT. It translates to CASSYGGKTAVGAFF.

The chain couples TRBV7-8 to TRBJ2-1; 7 positions match TRBD1. Germline CDR1 is SGHVS and CDR2 is FQNEAQ. Trimming took 1 base from V and 1 from J; bases not matched to a gene: 4. This CDR3 region has 16 residues. The CDR3 DNA follows: TGTGCCAGCAGCTTAGGAGGGACAGCATCCTACAATGAGCAGTTCTTC. Translation gives CASSLGGTASYNEQFF.

CDR3 loop: CASSFSTVPGSYEQYF. The CDR3 DNA is TGTGCCAGCAGCTTTTCGACAGTCCCGGGCTCCTACGAGCAGTACTTC. The J gene is TRBJ2-7, the V gene TRBV7-2; perhaps TRBD1 as D (5 bases). The CDR3 has 16 amino acids. Germline CDR1 and CDR2: SGHTA and FQGNSA. V dropped 3 bases and J dropped 0 bases, with 15 bases sitting between them.

This sequence joins TRBV30 and TRBJ1-5, with D possibly matching TRBD1 (6 bases). The V and J ends lost 1 base and 6 bases respectively, with 10 bases between them. Germline CDR1 and CDR2: GTSNPN and SVGIG (reference sequence). The CDR3 runs 13 residues. The CDR3 here is CAWSGGGGQPQHF. The CDR3 region has the DNA TGTGCCTGGAGTGGGGGGGGCGGTCAGCCCCAGCATTTT. Supplemented by reference TRBV30 and TRBJ1-5, the full variable domain reads SQTIHQWPATLVQPVGSPLSLECTVEGTSNPNLYWYRQAAGRGLQLLFYSVGIGQISSEVPQNLSASRPQDRQFILSSKKLLLSDSGFYLCAWSGGGGQPQHFGDGTRLSIL.

This chain joins TRBV1 and TRBJ1-2. TRBV1 is reported as a pseudogene. The CDR3 covers 18 residues. CDR3: CTSSQDCGSGAFDYGYTF. CDR3 coding DNA: TGCACCAGCAGCCAAGATTGTGGGTCCGGGGCGTTCGACTATGGCTACACCTTC.

The J gene is TRBJ1-3, the V gene TRBV7-6; no reliable D call. CDR1 is SGHVS and CDR2 is FNYEAQ in the germline V gene. V was trimmed by 2 bases and J by 8 bases, leaving 16 bases between them. The CDR3 has 15 residues. The CDR3 sequence: CASSLSTGIGDTIYF. The CDR3 nucleotides read TGTGCCAGCAGCTTAAGCACGGGGATTGGGGACACCATATATTTT. Full variable domain (remainder filled in from reference TRBV7-6 and TRBJ1-3): GAGVSQSPRYKVTKRGQDVALRCDPISGHVSLYWYRQALGQGPEFLTYFNYEAQQDKSGLPNDRFSAERPEGSISTLTIQRTEQRDSAMYRCASSLSTGIGDTIYFGEGSWLTVV.

The chain has TRBV30 and TRBJ2-1, with 9 bases identical to TRBD2. This CDR3 region has 16 residues. Germline trimming cut 0 bases from V and 10 bases from J; bases unmatched to any gene: 13. In germline, CDR1 is GTSNPN, CDR2 SVGIG (reference sequence). For the CDR3, the DNA is TGTGCCTGGAGTGTTAGCGGGGGACTCTCCAACCGGGAGCAGTTCTTC. Its translation: CAWSVSGGLSNREQFF. Together with reference TRBV30 and TRBJ2-1, the CDR3 gives the full variable domain: SQTIHQWPATLVQPVGSPLSLECTVEGTSNPNLYWYRQAAGRGLQLLFYSVGIGQISSEVPQNLSASRPQDRQFILSSKKLLLSDSGFYLCAWSVSGGLSNREQFFGPGTRLTVL.

The chain's CDR3 is CASTPGWSNTGELFF. The DNA of the CDR3 is TGTGCCAGTACCCCTGGGTGGTCGAACACCGGGGAGCTGTTTTTT. This rearrangement joins TRBV19 to TRBJ2-2; D is unclear. The CDR3 sequence is 15 residues long. Trimming took 7 bases from V and 0 from J, leaving 12 bases between them. The V gene's germline CDR1 is LNHDA and CDR2 SQIVND (reference sequence).

This rearrangement joins TRBV9 to TRBJ1-4; D perhaps matches TRBD1 (5 bases). The CDR3 consists of 12 residues. The germline V and J ends were trimmed by 8 bases and 7 bases, with 12 bases remaining between them. Germline V gene sequence: CDR1 SGDLS, CDR2 YYNGEE. The CDR3 nucleotides are TGTGCCAGTTCAGGGTTTGGTGAAAAACTGTTTTTT. Its translation is CASSGFGEKLFF.

This chain connects TRBV6-5 to TRBJ1-5; D uncertain. This CDR3 region has 12 residues. Germline-derived CDR1 and CDR2 are MNHEY and SVGAGI. V was pared by 0 bases and J by 7 bases, with 4 bases between. The chain's CDR3 is CASSYSEQPQHF. CDR3 sequence (DNA): TGTGCCAGCAGTTACTCGGAACAGCCCCAGCATTTT.

V usage is TRBV3-1 (or the pseudogene TRBV3-2) and J usage is TRBJ2-5, with TRBD2 matching 9 bases. V lost 4 bases to trimming and J lost 1 base; unmatched junction nucleotides: 13. CDR1 is LGHDT, CDR2 YNNKEL, per germline (reference sequence). CDR3 length equals 18 residues. In DNA form, the CDR3 reads TGTGCCAGCAGCCTACGGACGGGGCGAGCGGGGGGCCAAGAGACCCAGTACTTC. Translated, it gives CASSLRTGRAGGQETQYF.

In the case of this clone: Other DNA variants within this sample encode the same CDR3. The chain links TRBV5-1 to TRBJ2-7; no clear D gene. The CDR3 sequence is 11 residues long. Germline V gene sequence: CDR1 SGHRS, CDR2 YFSETQ. Trimming shortened V by 3 bases and J by 2 bases, and 3 bases separated the two germline ends. The CDR3 sequence is CASSSAYEQYF. For the CDR3, the DNA is TGCGCCAGCAGCTCGGCCTACGAGCAGTACTTC.

Here the CDR3 reads CAIGQGKDYEQYV. CDR3 in DNA: TGTGCCATCGGGCAGGGTAAGGACTACGAGCAGTACGTC. The V gene is TRBV10-3, the J gene TRBJ2-7; possible D gene TRBD1, 5 bases. Trimming stripped 8 bases from V and 3 bases from J, with 14 bases between. The CDR3 sequence is 13 residues long. The V gene's germline CDR1 is ENHRY and CDR2 SYGVKD.

CDR3 DNA: TGTGCCAGCAGTTTCGGGGACGCCAATCAGCCCCAGCATTTT. Amino acids: CASSFGDANQPQHF. V and J are TRBV28 and TRBJ1-5; maybe TRBD1 (5 bases). This CDR3 is built from 14 residues. Germline V gives CDR1 MDHEN, CDR2 SYDVKM. The V end was cut by 3 bases, the J end by 3 bases, with 9 bases between.

Written as DNA, the CDR3 is TGCGCCAGCAGCTTGGTTCGGCAGGGTAATATTAACAATGAGCAGTTCTTC. Translation gives CASSLVRQGNINNEQFF. The chain links TRBV5-1 to TRBJ2-1; D possibly corresponds to TRBD1 (5 bases). Germline lookup yields CDR1 SGHRS and CDR2 YFSETQ. CDR3 length equals 17 residues. The V gene lost 0 bases and the J gene lost 5 bases, with 18 bases spanning the gap.

This sequence joins TRBV6-1 and TRBJ1-4; TRBD1 might be the D (6 bases). Germline V gives CDR1 MNHNS, CDR2 SASEGT. V was trimmed by 1 base and J by 3 bases, leaving 6 bases between them. This CDR3 has 14 residues. The CDR3 protein is CASSEGGPNEKLFF. DNA for the CDR3: TGTGCCAGCAGTGAAGGGGGGCCTAATGAAAAACTGTTTTTT.

CDR3 region: CAWSASQGLPQHF. Here the CDR3 DNA reads TGTGCCTGGAGTGCTAGTCAGGGTTTGCCCCAGCATTTT. The V call is TRBV30, the J call TRBJ1-5; D is possibly TRBD1 (5 bases). This CDR3 has 13 residues. The V end lost 1 base, the J end lost 9 bases, and 13 bases lay between the germline ends. Germline V gene lookup returns CDR1 GTSNPN and CDR2 SVGIG (reference sequence).

This chain connects TRBV30 to TRBJ2-5; D might be TRBD1 (6 bases). The CDR3 runs to 14 residues. V was cut by 0 bases and J by 6 bases, with 14 bases left in between. Germline CDR1 reads GTSNPN; CDR2 reads SVGIG (reference sequence). The CDR3 loop is CAWSVGSQGQTQYF. Written as DNA, the CDR3 is TGTGCCTGGAGTGTAGGAAGTCAGGGGCAGACCCAGTACTTC.

The chain carries TRBV20-1 and TRBJ2-2; 8 nucleotides agree with TRBD1. The germline V gene encodes CDR1 DFQATT and CDR2 SNEGSKA (reference sequence). Germline trimming cut 3 bases from V and 3 bases from J; bases unmatched to any gene: 6. CDR3 length equals 15 residues. This CDR3 is CSASGGQGYTGELFF. The CDR3 nucleotides read TGCAGTGCTAGTGGTGGACAGGGTTACACCGGGGAGCTGTTTTTT.

The chain is built from TRBV5-1 and TRBJ2-1, with 8 bases that match TRBD1. The CDR3 extends over 15 amino acids. The V gene end was trimmed by 6 bases and the J gene end by 8 bases; junction bases not matched to a gene: 13. Per germline, CDR1 SGHRS and CDR2 YFSETQ. CDR3 amino acids: CASNPGQGSFDEQFF. In nucleotides, the CDR3 is TGCGCCAGCAACCCCGGACAGGGATCGTTCGATGAGCAGTTCTTC.

The rearrangement uses TRBV15 and TRBJ2-1, with TRBD2 identical over 7 bases. Per the germline V gene, CDR1 is LNHNV and CDR2 is YYDKDF (reference sequence). CDR3 length: 15 amino acids. Trimming removed 7 bases from V and 0 bases from J; junction bases left unmatched: 6. In DNA, the CDR3 is TGTGCCACCACTAGCGGTACCAGCTCCTACAATGAGCAGTTCTTC. This translates into CATTSGTSSYNEQFF.

The chain employs TRBV19 and TRBJ2-1; D assignment may be TRBD1 or TRBD2 (6 bases each). Germline V lookup: CDR1 LNHDA, CDR2 SQIVND (reference sequence). This CDR3 spans 14 amino acids. The ends were cut back, 5 bases at V and 2 bases at J, with 10 bases in the middle. CDR3 nucleotide sequence: TGTGCCAGTAGTTCCCGGGGGCCCTACAATGAGCAGTTCTTC. Translating gives CASSSRGPYNEQFF.

The chain carries TRBV18 and TRBJ1-1, with D perhaps matching TRBD1 (5 bases). CDR1 and CDR2 (germline): KGHSH, LQKENI. V was pared by 3 bases and J by 1 base, with 9 bases between. The CDR3 has 14 amino acids. CDR3 loop: CASSPGHSNTEAFF. Written as DNA, the CDR3 is TGTGCCAGCTCACCTGGACACTCGAACACTGAAGCTTTCTTT.